This TCR beta chain was obtained from a study of monozygotic twins with inflammatory bowel disease. Notes on this clonotype: Antigen specificity is unknown.

TCRdb re-called the 5' RACE reads and gives one entry per CDR3 protein, without DNA. The record lists 310,000 or so distinct CDR3 sequences, of which the ten most abundant hold approximately 2%. The CDR3 has 17 amino acids. The study, taken as a whole, reports: IBD-affected twins scored below their healthy co-twins in TCRbeta diversity (inverse Simpson). Twin concordance left repertoire similarity unchanged, with limited power a possible explanation for this lack of difference.

Each donor supplied more than 2 ml of blood. This sequence joins TRBV12-3 or TRBV12-4 and TRBJ1-2; there is no DNA to check the TCRdb D call of TRBD1. Sequencing used blood. The TCR sequence derives from a human donor with ulcerative colitis or Crohn's disease, or a healthy co-twin of an affected twin (not recorded which). CDR3 in amino acids: CASSLRVGGRRNYGYTF.